This is a list of T cell receptor beta chains from one sample in a study of control samples from healthy donors and cancer patients. TCRdb keeps only in-frame clones here, not all; method: immunoSEQ multiplex PCR. This sample has about 150,000 clones, with over 85% found just once. The sample comprised blood. The receptors shown here come from a man aged 18 to 30 in good health. Each CDR3 is given with its conserved first and last residue. D genes are given only for firm matches. Only some rows state a clone size, as once, few, many or a class for expanded clones.

J | V | D | size | CDR3 | DNA
TRBJ2-7 | TRBV28 | TRBD2 | . | CASTVGRESYEQYF | TGTGCCAGCACGGTGGGGAGGGAATCCTACGAGCAGTACTTC
TRBJ1-6 | TRBV19 | . | . | CASSIGGRTNSPLHF | TGTGCCAGTAGTATCGGAGGCCGAACTAATTCACCCCTCCACTTT
TRBJ2-5 | TRBV19 | . | . | CASSRLGQKETQYF | TGTGCCAGTAGTCGACTAGGACAGAAAGAGACCCAGTACTTC
TRBJ2-7 | TRBV6-1 | TRBD1 | . | CASSEHRGDEQYF | TGTGCCAGCAGTGAACACAGGGGCGACGAGCAGTACTTC
TRBJ2-3 | TRBV7-8 | TRBD2 | . | CASSPSQRLAGGGGTDTQYF | TGTGCCAGCAGCCCCTCACAGCGATTAGCGGGGGGTGGGGGCACAGATACGCAGTATTTT
TRBJ1-5 | TRBV27 | . | . | CASSSTGANQPQHF | TGTGCCAGCAGTTCGACGGGGGCCAATCAGCCCCAGCATTTT
TRBJ1-4 | TRBV7-2 | TRBD1 | . | CASSFRGSNEKLFF | TGTGCCAGCAGCTTCAGGGGGTCTAATGAAAAACTGTTTTTT
TRBJ2-1 | TRBV4-1 | . | medium-sized | CASSQENPPTYNEQFF | TGCGCCAGCAGCCAAGAAAATCCGCCAACCTACAATGAGCAGTTCTTC
TRBJ2-1 | TRBV5-1 | TRBD2 | . | CASSVAGGNEQFF | TGCGCCAGCAGCGTAGCGGGAGGGAATGAGCAGTTCTTC
TRBJ1-6 | TRBV5-4 | . | . | CASSLTGVQSPLHF | TGTGCCAGCAGCTTGACAGGAGTTCAGTCACCCCTCCACTTT
TRBJ2-6 | TRBV10-3 | TRBD1 | . | CAISESTGGLGTGANVLTF | TGTGCCATCAGTGAGTCTACAGGGGGCTTGGGAACTGGGGCCAACGTCCTGACTTTC
TRBJ2-1 | TRBV4-2 | . | . | CASSQVLSGTNEQFF | TGTGCCAGCAGCCAAGTACTGTCAGGGACCAATGAGCAGTTCTTC
TRBJ2-2 | TRBV7-9 | . | . | CASSLAIGMWGENTGELFF | TGTGCCAGCAGCTTAGCGATCGGCATGTGGGGCGAGAACACCGGGGAGCTGTTTTTT
TRBJ1-1 | TRBV15 | . | many | CATSRDRRVQAFF | TGTGCCACCAGCAGAGATCGAAGGGTGCAAGCTTTCTTT
TRBJ2-7 | TRBV5-1 | TRBD2 | . | CASRLRGGYEQYF | TGCGCCAGCAGGTTACGGGGGGGCTACGAGCAGTACTTC
TRBJ2-3 | TRBV13 | . | . | CASSLWDSADRREYF | TGTGCCAGCAGCCTTTGGGACTCGGCCGATCGACGGGAGTATTTT
TRBJ1-5 | TRBV7-2 | TRBD1 | . | CASSAGTGNQPQHF | TGTGCCAGCAGCGCCGGGACAGGGAATCAGCCCCAGCATTTT
TRBJ1-3 | TRBV7-7 | . | . | CASSPLNGLSGNTIYF | TGTGCTAGCAGTCCTTTGAATGGGCTCTCTGGAAACACCATATATTTT
TRBJ1-2 | TRBV29-1 | . | . | CSVESGVYGYTF | TGCAGCGTTGAATCAGGGGTCTATGGCTACACCTTC
TRBJ1-2 | TRBV30 | TRBD1 | . | CAWSGTGTGNYGYTF | TGTGCCTGGAGTGGAACCGGGACAGGGAACTATGGCTACACCTTC
TRBJ2-2 | TRBV21-1 | . | . | CASIGQGKVGELFF | TGTGCCAGTATCGGACAGGGTAAAGTCGGGGAGCTGTTTTTT
TRBJ2-3 | TRBV13 | TRBD2 | . | CASSLGSSGDTQYF | TGTGCCAGCAGCTTAGGCTCTAGCGGAGATACGCAGTATTTT
TRBJ2-7 | TRBV2 | . | . | CASSSGAGGYEQYF | TGTGCCAGCAGTTCAGGGGCGGGTGGTTACGAGCAGTACTTC
TRBJ1-1 | TRBV29-1 | . | . | CSADLKVTEAFF | TGCAGCGCCGATTTGAAAGTCACTGAAGCTTTCTTT
TRBJ1-1 | TRBV19 | TRBD1 | . | CASSWPGGGEAFF | TGTGCCAGTAGTTGGCCAGGGGGAGGTGAAGCTTTCTTT
TRBJ2-2 | TRBV11-3 | TRBD2 | . | CASSGTQLAGVTGELFF | TGTGCCAGCAGCGGTACTCAACTAGCGGGAGTCACCGGGGAGCTGTTTTTT
TRBJ1-2 | TRBV19 | TRBD1 | once | CASNMYDRDGRGYTF | TGTGCCAGCAACATGTACGACAGGGACGGTCGTGGCTACACCTTC
TRBJ2-1 | TRBV7-2 | TRBD2 | once | CASSPSGGLNNEQFF | TGTGCCAGCAGCCCCAGCGGGGGGCTAAACAATGAGCAGTTCTTC
TRBJ2-1 | TRBV7-2 | . | . | CASSFITGLSYNEQFF | TGTGCCAGCAGCTTCATAACAGGGCTCTCCTACAATGAGCAGTTCTTC
TRBJ2-7 | TRBV9 | TRBD1 | . | CASSVGGGQIYEQYF | TGTGCCAGCAGCGTAGGAGGGGGACAGATCTACGAGCAGTACTTC
TRBJ2-1 | TRBV15 | TRBD2 | . | CATSREGGRAMQFF | TGTGCCACCAGCAGAGAAGGCGGGAGGGCTATGCAGTTCTTC
TRBJ2-1 | TRBV14 | TRBD2 | . | CASSPHGGAPKDNEQFF | TGTGCCAGCAGCCCTCACGGGGGGGCCCCGAAAGACAATGAGCAGTTCTTC
TRBJ1-5 | TRBV19 | TRBD1 | . | CASSSTRQGSQPQHF | TGTGCCAGTAGTAGCACACGACAGGGGTCTCAGCCCCAGCATTTT
TRBJ1-6 | TRBV3-1/TRBV3-2 | TRBD1 | . | CASSLGGGQGNSPLHF | TGTGCCAGCAGCCTCGGGGGGGGACAGGGTAATTCACCCCTCCACTTT
TRBJ2-1 | TRBV5-8 | TRBD1 | . | CASSQPGQTVIHEQFF | TGTGCCAGCAGCCAGCCGGGACAGACGGTCATTCATGAGCAGTTCTTC
TRBJ1-1 | TRBV27 | . | . | CASSPRPGNTEAFF | TGTGCCAGCAGTCCCAGGCCCGGGAACACTGAAGCTTTCTTT
TRBJ2-3 | TRBV11-1 | . | . | CASSSGSQGSTDTQYF | TGTGCCAGCAGCTCGGGATCCCAAGGGAGCACAGATACGCAGTATTTT
TRBJ2-3 | TRBV6-6 | TRBD1 | . | CASIGSQGATDTQYF | TGTGCCAGCATCGGGTCGCAGGGGGCCACAGATACGCAGTATTTT
TRBJ1-2 | TRBV5-5 | . | . | CASRLEEGFGGYTF | TGTGCCAGCAGGTTGGAGGAGGGCTTCGGTGGCTACACCTTC
TRBJ1-1 | TRBV11-2 | . | . | CASSPGTANTEAFF | TGTGCCAGCAGCCCAGGTACTGCGAACACTGAAGCTTTCTTT
TRBJ1-6 | TRBV4-3 | . | . | CASSLKAGDSPLHF | TGCGCCAGCAGCCTTAAGGCTGGGGATTCACCCCTCCACTTT